These 12 T cell receptor beta chains share one sample of origin, sequenced in a study of T cells in Graves' hyperthyroidism and ophthalmopathy. Researchers took RNA transcripts and amplified the TCR beta CDR3 regions from them. The primer set for the first-round RT-PCR of the TCR CDR3 was HTBI. TCRdb independently ran MiXCR on the multiplex PCR reads; one entry per CDR3 protein. This sample carries some 250,000 distinct CDR3 sequences, roughly 15% of them seen once, and the ten largest clones take approximately 12%. The sample comprised blood. The receptors derive from a woman in her 40s with Graves' hyperthyroidism that later progressed to Graves' ophthalmopathy.

This clonotype was seen at least ten times. This chain connects TRBV2 to TRBJ1-4, with D maybe TRBD1 (5 bases). Trimming cost V 6 bases and J 4 bases, with 12 bases left between them. The germline CDR1 and CDR2 sequences are SNHLY and FYNNEI. The CDR3 loop spans 14 amino acids. CDR3 protein: CASRDTWHNEKLFF. The DNA for the CDR3 is TGTGCCAGCAGGGACACCTGGCATAATGAAAAACTGTTTTTT.

Details on this clonotype: Given the absence of the conserved phenylalanine or tryptophan at the CDR3 end, a read error is likely. This chain uses TRBV6-1 with TRBJ1-1; D is unclear. V was clipped by 3 bases and J by 2 bases, with 13 bases between them. The CDR3 spans 15 residues. CDR1 and CDR2 (germline): MNHNS, SASEGT. The CDR3: CASSERSAYNTEAFL. CDR3 sequence (DNA): TGTGCCAGCAGTGAGCGGAGTGCATACAACACTGAAGCTTTCCTT.

Many counts were recorded for this clonotype. The CDR3 here is CASSLSSGAKKTQYF. Written as DNA, the CDR3 is TGTGCCAGCAGTCTATCTAGCGGAGCCAAGAAGACCCAGTACTTC. The gene calls are TRBV2 and TRBJ2-5; 7 bases fit TRBD2. The CDR3 extends over 15 amino acids. V shed 5 bases, J shed 6 bases, and the junction held 12 bases outside the gene matches. Germline lookup yields CDR1 SNHLY and CDR2 FYNNEI.

This rearrangement joins TRBV5-6 to TRBJ2-2; 8 bases match TRBD2. CDR1 and CDR2 from the germline V gene are SGHDT and YYEEEE. V shed 4 bases and J 0 bases; nucleotides not matched to a gene: 2. This CDR3 comprises 15 residues. DNA of the CDR3: TGTGCCAGCAGCGAGGGACTAGCGAACACCGGGGAGCTGTTTTTT. Protein: CASSEGLANTGELFF.

V is TRBV12-3 or TRBV12-4 and J is TRBJ2-3, with D possibly TRBD1 on 5 matching bases. Trimming shortened V by 2 bases and J by 0 bases, and 9 bases separated the two germline ends. The CDR3 loop spans 15 amino acids. The DNA for the CDR3 is TGTGCCAGCAGTTTACATCAGGGAAGCACAGATACGCAGTATTTT. It translates to CASSLHQGSTDTQYF.

In its sample, this clonotype was seen many times. This chain links TRBV20-1 with TRBJ2-1; D not certain. The V and J ends lost 0 bases and 2 bases respectively, with 17 bases between them. In germline, CDR1 is DFQATT, CDR2 SNEGSKA (reference sequence). The CDR3 is made up of 17 amino acids. This chain's CDR3 is CSARDPLGSSAYNEQFF. The CDR3 nucleotides are TGCAGTGCTAGAGATCCCCTAGGTTCGTCGGCCTACAATGAGCAGTTCTTC.

This clonotype has only a few counts. The J gene is TRBJ1-2, the V gene TRBV5-1; no clear D. The CDR3 sequence is 14 residues long. Germline V gene sequence: CDR1 SGHRS, CDR2 YFSETQ. V lost 1 base to trimming and J lost 4 bases, with 11 bases between them. The CDR3 bases are TGCGCCAGCAGCTTGCACCAGGAGAGCTATGGCTACACCTTC. Translated: CASSLHQESYGYTF.

In the case of this clonotype: A single base separates this from a much larger clone, so it may be a read error. This sequence joins TRBV25-1 and TRBJ2-3, with no clear D. CDR1 is MGHDK and CDR2 is SYGVNS in the germline V gene. The CDR3 length is 15 residues. The CDR3 spells CASSEPGPPTDTQSF. The CDR3 region has the DNA TGTGCCAGCAGTGAACCGGGTCCCCCCACAGATACGCAGTCTTTT.

The V gene is TRBV27, the J gene TRBJ2-1, with D possibly being TRBD2 (5 bases). This CDR3 is built from 13 residues. Per germline, CDR1 MNHEY and CDR2 SMNVEV (reference sequence). For the CDR3, the DNA is TGTGCTTCTTCCCCCGGGGATTACAATGAGCAGTTCTTC. It yields the protein CASSPGDYNEQFF.

This clonotype was found many times. The V and J genes are TRBV7-3 and TRBJ1-1; D unresolved. V was trimmed by 0 bases and J by 4 bases, leaving 9 bases between them. The CDR3 has 14 amino acids. Germline CDR1 is SGHTA and CDR2 is FQGTGA. In DNA, the CDR3 is TGTGCCAGCAGCTTAACGGGGTCGGGCACTGAAGCTTTCTTT. Translation gives CASSLTGSGTEAFF.

This clonotype showed up many times. The chain couples TRBV29-1 to TRBJ2-4; 9 bases align to TRBD2. Losses at the gene ends were 6 bases for V and 6 bases for J; bases not matched to a gene: 12. The CDR3 runs to 15 residues. CDR1 SQVTM and CDR2 ANQGSEA come from the germline V gene. The DNA of the CDR3 is TGCAGCGTCGGTCCGGGGCGGGAGGGGGGAAACATTCAGTACTTC. Translated: CSVGPGREGGNIQYF.

The chain employs TRBV5-8 and TRBJ2-7, with D unresolved. This CDR3 comprises 15 residues. Deletions cut 0 bases from V and 2 bases from J, with 12 bases between. Germline CDR1 reads SGHTS; CDR2 reads YDEGEE. This chain's CDR3 is CASSLGSLHAYEQYF. CDR3 bases: TGTGCCAGCAGCTTGGGAAGCCTACATGCCTACGAGCAGTACTTC.